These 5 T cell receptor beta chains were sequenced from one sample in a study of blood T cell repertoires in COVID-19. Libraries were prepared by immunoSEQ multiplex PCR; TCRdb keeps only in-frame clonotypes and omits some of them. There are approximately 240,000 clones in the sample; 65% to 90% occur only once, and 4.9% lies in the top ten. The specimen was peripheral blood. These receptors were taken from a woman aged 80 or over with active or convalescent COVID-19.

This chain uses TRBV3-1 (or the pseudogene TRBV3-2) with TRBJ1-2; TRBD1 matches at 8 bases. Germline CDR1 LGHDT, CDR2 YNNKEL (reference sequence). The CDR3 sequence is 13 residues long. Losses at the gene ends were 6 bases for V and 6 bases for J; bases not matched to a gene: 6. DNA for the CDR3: TGTGCCAGCAGTATTACAGGGGGAAATGGCTACACCTTC. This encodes CASSITGGNGYTF.

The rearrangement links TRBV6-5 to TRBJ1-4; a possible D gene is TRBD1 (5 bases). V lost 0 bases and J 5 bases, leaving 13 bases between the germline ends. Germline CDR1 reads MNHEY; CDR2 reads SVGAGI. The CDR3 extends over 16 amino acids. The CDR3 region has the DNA TGTGCCAGCAGTTACTCCCCGGGCCAGGGAAATGAAAAACTGTTTTTT. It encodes CASSYSPGQGNEKLFF.

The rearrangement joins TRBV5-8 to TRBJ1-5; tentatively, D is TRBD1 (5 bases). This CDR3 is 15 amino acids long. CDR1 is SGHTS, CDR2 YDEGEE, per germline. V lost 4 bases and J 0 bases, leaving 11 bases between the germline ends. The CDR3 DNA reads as TGTGCCAGCAGCCTCGGGGGATATAGCAATCAGCCCCAGCATTTT. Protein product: CASSLGGYSNQPQHF. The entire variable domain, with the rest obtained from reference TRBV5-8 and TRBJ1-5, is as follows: EAGVTQSPTHLIKTRGQQATLRCSPISGHTSVYWYQQALGLGLQFLLWYDEGEERNRGNFPPRFSGRQFPNYSSELNVNALELEDSALYLCASSLGGYSNQPQHFGDGTRLSIL.

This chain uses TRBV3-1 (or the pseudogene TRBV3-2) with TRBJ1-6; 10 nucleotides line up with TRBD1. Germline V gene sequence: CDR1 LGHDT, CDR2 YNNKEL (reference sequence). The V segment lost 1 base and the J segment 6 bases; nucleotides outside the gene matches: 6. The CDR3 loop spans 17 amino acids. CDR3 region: CASSQVGTGVGNSPLHF. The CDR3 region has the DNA TGTGCCAGCAGCCAAGTGGGGACAGGGGTGGGTAATTCACCCCTCCACTTT.

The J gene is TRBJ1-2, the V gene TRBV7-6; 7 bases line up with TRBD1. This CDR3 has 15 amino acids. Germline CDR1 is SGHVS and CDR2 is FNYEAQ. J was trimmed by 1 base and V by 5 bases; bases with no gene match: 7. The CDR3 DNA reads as TGTGCCAGCAGCCCCTGGGACAGAGTTAACTATGGCTACACCTTC. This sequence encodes CASSPWDRVNYGYTF.